This T cell receptor beta chain was identified in a study of cytomegalovirus exposure and HLA in healthy donors. The germline gives CDR1 SGHVS, CDR2 FNYEAQ. This CDR3 has 15 amino acids. V shed 4 bases and J 4 bases; nucleotides not matched to a gene: 5. Measured with immunoSEQ multiplex PCR; TCRdb has only the in-frame clones, and not every one. The sample records some 150,000 clones, roughly 89% being singletons. The chain joins TRBV7-6 to TRBJ2-1; TRBD1 matches at 9 bases. What was sequenced was PBMCs. The origin of this receptor is a woman younger than 45 in good health and CMV-seronegative. As DNA, the CDR3 is TGTGCCAGCAGCTCCCCCGGGACAGGGTACAATGAGCAGTTCTTC. This gives the protein CASSSPGTGYNEQFF.